The sequence of this T cell receptor beta chain was determined in a study of T cells in Graves' hyperthyroidism and ophthalmopathy. Study-wide results and caveats: Most thyroid-expanded clonotypes above 0.001 were also found in blood.

What was amplified from RNA transcripts were TCR beta CDR3 regions. During a first-round RT-PCR of the TCR CDR3, the HTBI primer set was used. Each CDR3 protein gets one entry after TCRdb re-called the multiplex PCR reads with MiXCR. The sample holds a few hundred thousand distinct CDR3 sequences; around 19% are singletons and the top ten take about 45%. Not enrolled were patients with uncontrolled infection, other autoimmune disease, pregnancy or lactation. Clinical symptoms, serum thyroxine, TRAb, thyroid ultrasound and orbital computed tomography established diagnosis. More than 9.5 ml fresh peripheral blood yielded the PBMCs. Concerning this clonotype itself: What it binds is not known.

The clonotype comes from a man between 40 and 49 years old with Graves' hyperthyroidism. The specimen was blood.

As DNA, the CDR3 is TGTGCCAGTACCCAGGGACTAACAGCAGATACGCAGTATTTT. This codes for CASTQGLTADTQYF. This rearrangement joins TRBV19 to TRBJ2-3; 7 nucleotides align to TRBD2. J lost 4 bases, V lost 7 bases, and 8 bases had no gene match. CDR1 and CDR2 (germline): LNHDA, SQIVND (reference sequence). This CDR3 contains 14 residues.